Here is one T cell receptor (beta chain) with its context. This entry comes from a study of T cell changes during pregnancy in multiple sclerosis. After removal of 7 bases from V and 8 bases from J, the junction contained 8 bases not matched to a gene. Germline CDR1 and CDR2: LNHDA and SQIVND (reference sequence). The CDR3 sequence is 13 residues long. The method was immunoSEQ multiplex PCR; TCRdb's version includes in-frame clones alone and lacks a portion of them. The sample yields tens of thousands of clones, around 94% seen once. This clonotype originated in a female donor in good health, enrolled as a control in a pregnancy study. The sample was peripheral blood, taken after pregnancy. J is TRBJ2-1 and V is TRBV19; 7 nucleotides line up with TRBD1. The CDR3 DNA is TGTGCCAGTAAGACAGGGTTAATCGATGAGCAGTTCTTC. This sequence encodes CASKTGLIDEQFF.